Listed here are 32 T cell receptor beta chains from one sample, sequenced in a study of cytomegalovirus exposure and HLA in healthy donors. Both 60 Vbeta primers and 13 Jbeta primers went into the PCR. TCRdb keeps only in-frame clones here, not all; method: immunoSEQ multiplex PCR. This sample's table has 200,000 to 250,000 clones. The sequencing sample was made of PBMCs. The source of these receptors is a woman in her 30s in good health and CMV-seropositive.

V is TRBV6-5 and J is TRBJ1-2; D unresolved. The CDR3 covers 12 residues. Looked up from germline, CDR1 is MNHEY and CDR2 is SVGAGI. The ends were cut back, 5 bases at V and 5 bases at J, with 9 bases in the middle. This CDR3 reads CASSNTFYGYTF. CDR3 DNA sequence: TGTGCCAGCAGTAACACCTTTTATGGCTACACCTTC.

The chain joins TRBV7-9 to TRBJ2-1; 10 bases fit TRBD2. J was trimmed by 5 bases and V by 1 base; bases with no gene match: 5. Germline values: CDR1 SEHNR, CDR2 FQNEAQ (reference sequence). The CDR3 runs to 16 residues. This chain's CDR3 is CASSLGHSGGNNEQFF. The CDR3 DNA is TGTGCCAGCAGCTTAGGGCATAGCGGGGGGAACAATGAGCAGTTCTTC.

This sequence joins TRBV10-3 and TRBJ2-2; tentative D call: TRBD2 (5 bases). Germline CDR1 ENHRY, CDR2 SYGVKD. The V end was cut by 6 bases, the J end by 1 base, with 12 bases between. The CDR3 covers 15 residues. In DNA, the CDR3 is TGTGCCATCAGAGTAAGCGGAGGGAACACCGGGGAGCTGTTTTTT. Amino acids: CAIRVSGGNTGELFF.

CDR3 sequence reads: CASSLASTDTQYF. The CDR3 DNA is TGTGCCAGCAGCTTAGCCAGCACAGATACGCAGTATTTT. V gene TRBV5-5 combines with J gene TRBJ2-3; D is uncertain. The CDR3 covers 13 residues. The germline V and J ends were trimmed by 2 bases and 0 bases, with 4 bases remaining between them. Germline V gives CDR1 SGHKS, CDR2 YYEKEE (reference sequence).

The CDR3 region has the DNA TGTGCCAGCAGTTTGGGGGCTGGCTATGGCTACACCTTC. This translates into CASSLGAGYGYTF. The genes are TRBV28 and TRBJ1-2, with D possibly matching TRBD1 (6 bases). In germline, CDR1 is MDHEN, CDR2 SYDVKM. This CDR3 spans 13 amino acids. Trimming left V 3 bases short and J 4 bases short, with 9 bases between.

V is TRBV25-1 and J is TRBJ2-1; 7 bases are a match to TRBD2. From germline, CDR1 is MGHDK and CDR2 SYGVNS. V shed 2 bases and J 4 bases; nucleotides not matched to a gene: 5. This CDR3 has 15 amino acids. The CDR3 coding sequence is TGTGCCAGCAGTGAAGGAACTAGCGCTTACAATGAGCAGTTCTTC. Its translation is CASSEGTSAYNEQFF.

The chain joins TRBV18 to TRBJ2-7; possibly TRBD2 for D (6 bases). V gave up 3 bases and J gave up 5 bases, with 17 bases separating them. The CDR3 runs to 15 residues. Looked up from germline, CDR1 is KGHSH and CDR2 is LQKENI. The CDR3 protein is CASSPRDSGPHEQYF. CDR3 coding DNA: TGTGCCAGCTCACCCCGGGACTCCGGCCCCCACGAGCAGTACTTC.

The V gene is TRBV6-5, the J gene TRBJ1-1, with 9 bases lining up with TRBD1. Losses at the gene ends were 6 bases for V and 12 bases for J; bases not matched to a gene: 8. The germline CDR1 and CDR2 sequences are MNHEY and SVGAGI. The CDR3 sequence is 12 residues long. Here the CDR3 reads CASSAGQGWTFF. In nucleotides, the CDR3 is TGTGCCAGCAGCGCTGGACAGGGGTGGACTTTCTTT.

This sequence joins TRBV18 and TRBJ2-3; 10 nucleotides agree with TRBD2. In germline, CDR1 is KGHSH, CDR2 LQKENI. V was pared by 0 bases and J by 5 bases, with 5 bases of the junction left unmatched. The CDR3 runs 16 residues. The CDR3 sequence is CASSPPLAGVLDTQYF. The CDR3 bases are TGTGCCAGCTCACCACCGCTAGCGGGAGTATTAGATACGCAGTATTTT.

The chain has TRBV7-4 and TRBJ2-7; 16 nucleotides align to TRBD2. There are 16 residues in the CDR3. Looked up from germline, CDR1 is SGHVT and CDR2 is SQSDAQ. Losses at the gene ends were 1 base for V and 10 bases for J; bases not matched to a gene: 7. CDR3 coding DNA: TGTGCCAGCAGCTTAGAGGGGACTAGCGGGAGGGCCCCCCAGTACTTC. It is translated as CASSLEGTSGRAPQYF.

V usage is TRBV2 and J usage is TRBJ1-1; the D gene is possibly TRBD1 (6 bases). CDR1 SNHLY and CDR2 FYNNEI come from the germline V gene. The CDR3 runs 13 residues. V lost 1 base, J lost 4 bases, and 7 bases lay in between. DNA of the CDR3: TGTGCCAGCAGTGAAGGGGGGCTCACTGAAGCTTTCTTT. It codes for CASSEGGLTEAFF.

The rearrangement joins TRBV19 to TRBJ1-1; D call uncertain. The CDR3 is 13 residues long. In germline, CDR1 is LNHDA, CDR2 SQIVND (reference sequence). Trimming shortened V by 8 bases and J by 0 bases, and 10 bases separated the two germline ends. As DNA, the CDR3 is TGTGCCAGTGGGCGGGCCCTGAACACTGAAGCTTTCTTT. This gives the protein CASGRALNTEAFF. Complete variable domain (other parts from reference TRBV19 and TRBJ1-1): DGGITQSPKYLFRKEGQNVTLSCEQNLNHDAMYWYRQDPGQGLRLIYYSQIVNDFQKGDIAEGYSVSREKKESFPLTVTSAQKNPTAFYLCASGRALNTEAFFGQGTRLTVV.

The V and J genes are TRBV5-4 and TRBJ2-4; D may be TRBD2 (5 bases). The V end lost 3 bases, the J end lost 0 bases, and 10 bases lay between the germline ends. This CDR3 spans 15 amino acids. Per the germline V gene, CDR1 is SGHNT and CDR2 is YYREEE (reference sequence). CDR3 sequence reads: CASSSPTIAKNIQYF. The CDR3 DNA is TGTGCCAGCAGCTCGCCGACTATAGCCAAAAACATTCAGTACTTC. The entire variable domain, with the rest obtained from reference TRBV5-4 and TRBJ2-4, is as follows: ETGVTQSPTHLIKTRGQQVTLRCSSQSGHNTVSWYQQALGQGPQFIFQYYREEENGRGNFPPRFSGLQFPNYSSELNVNALELDDSALYLCASSSPTIAKNIQYFGAGTRLSVL.

V usage is TRBV10-3 and J usage is TRBJ1-6; 12 bases agree with TRBD1. Germline V CDR1 and CDR2: ENHRY, SYGVKD. V lost 11 bases and J lost 6; bases outside the gene matches: 8. The CDR3 has 15 residues. The CDR3 region is CAAAGQGARNSPLHF. The CDR3 DNA is TGTGCCGCCGCGGGACAGGGGGCGCGTAATTCACCCCTCCACTTT.

In DNA, the CDR3 is TGCGCCAGCAGCTTGATCCCAGGGCGGCTTTACGAGCAGTACTTC. It encodes CASSLIPGRLYEQYF. This sequence joins TRBV5-1 and TRBJ2-7; D may be TRBD1 (5 bases). The length of the CDR3 is 15 residues. Between the trimmed V and J ends, which lost 1 base and 4 bases, there was a span of 15 bases. Germline V lookup: CDR1 SGHRS, CDR2 YFSETQ.

The V and J genes are TRBV19 and TRBJ1-1; D is unresolved. Germline CDR1 and CDR2: LNHDA and SQIVND (reference sequence). The CDR3 is made up of 13 amino acids. V was clipped by 8 bases and J by 2 bases, with 12 bases between them. The CDR3 DNA reads TGTGCCAGTGTTCAGGATCTTAACACTGAAGCTTTCTTT. As protein: CASVQDLNTEAFF.

The chain links TRBV19 to TRBJ2-1; D is possibly TRBD2 (6 bases). Germline V gene data show CDR1 as LNHDA and CDR2 as SQIVND (reference sequence). The CDR3 totals 15 residues. V was pared by 2 bases and J by 6 bases, with 14 bases between. The CDR3 here is CASSIPGTGGNEQFF. The CDR3 DNA reads TGTGCCAGTAGTATACCAGGGACTGGAGGCAATGAGCAGTTCTTC. Based on the CDR3 plus reference TRBV19 and TRBJ2-1, the full variable domain is DGGITQSPKYLFRKEGQNVTLSCEQNLNHDAMYWYRQDPGQGLRLIYYSQIVNDFQKGDIAEGYSVSREKKESFPLTVTSAQKNPTAFYLCASSIPGTGGNEQFFGPGTRLTVL.

The chain carries TRBV6-1 and TRBJ2-2; 7 bases match TRBD1. Germline V gives CDR1 MNHNS, CDR2 SASEGT. The CDR3 sequence is 14 residues long. V dropped 1 base and J dropped 9; count of bases not matched to a gene: 5. The chain's CDR3 is CASSEDRGVWELFF. In DNA, the CDR3 is TGTGCCAGCAGTGAAGACAGGGGAGTTTGGGAGCTGTTTTTT.

The rearrangement links TRBV6-5 to TRBJ2-5; D perhaps matches TRBD2 (5 bases). The J call may be faulty, since TRBJ2-7 better matches the DNA end. This CDR3 is built from 13 residues. The germline gives CDR1 MNHEY, CDR2 SVGAGI. The CDR3 DNA sequence: TGTGCCAGCAGTCCTCAGGCGGGCTACGAGCAGTACTTC. Amino acid sequence: CASSPQAGYEQYF.

The CDR3 nucleotides read TGTGCCAGCAGCCACGGTCAGCGGACTACCTACACCGGGGAGCTGTTTTTT. Its translation is CASSHGQRTTYTGELFF. V is TRBV7-9 and J is TRBJ2-2; the D gene is possibly TRBD2 (6 bases). Germline CDR1 and CDR2: SEHNR and FQNEAQ (reference sequence). The ends were cut back, 5 bases at V and 3 bases at J, with 19 bases in the middle. This CDR3 has 17 residues.

The V gene is TRBV7-9, the J gene TRBJ1-1, with D possibly TRBD1 on 5 matching bases. CDR1 SEHNR and CDR2 FQNEAQ come from the germline V gene (reference sequence). The ends were cut back, 7 bases at V and 6 bases at J, with 24 bases in the middle. This CDR3 comprises 16 residues. Here the CDR3 reads CASTPTVRGTSAEAFF. CDR3 bases: TGTGCCAGCACCCCCACCGTGCGGGGGACCAGCGCTGAAGCTTTCTTT.

With regard to this clone: One junction end does not reproduce the germline sequence, and a read error may be involved. The rearrangement joins TRBV11-3 to TRBJ2-7; TRBD2 matches at 9 bases. Germline V lookup: CDR1 SGHNT, CDR2 YENEEA. The CDR3 runs 16 residues. The CDR3 region has the DNA TGTGCCAGCAGCTTACTTGCTAGCGGGATAAGTGGCGAGCAGTATTTC. It specifies CASSLLASGISGEQYF.

This chain connects TRBV18 to TRBJ1-1; 8 bases are a match to TRBD1. The CDR3 extends over 16 amino acids. The germline V gene has CDR1 KGHSH and CDR2 LQKENI. Trimming took 2 bases from V and 0 from J; bases not matched to a gene: 5. The CDR3 loop reads CASSPSRGQMNTEAFF. CDR3 nucleotide sequence: TGTGCCAGCTCACCATCCAGGGGGCAGATGAACACTGAAGCTTTCTTT.

The J gene is TRBJ2-7, the V gene TRBV29-1; 10 bases agree with TRBD1. The V gene's germline CDR1 is SQVTM and CDR2 ANQGSEA. J lost 5 bases, V lost 6 bases, and 7 bases had no gene match. The CDR3 has 13 residues. DNA of the CDR3: TGCAGCGTCACTGGGACAGGGGACAACGAGCAGTACTTC. It encodes CSVTGTGDNEQYF.

The chain links TRBV7-2 to TRBJ2-5, with TRBD2 as a possible D gene (5 bases). In germline, CDR1 is SGHTA, CDR2 FQGNSA. Trimming took 6 bases from V and 0 from J, leaving 11 bases between them. This CDR3 has 14 residues. The CDR3 nucleotides are TGTGCCAGCAGGGACTCACGGTACCAAGAGACCCAGTACTTC. The encoded protein is CASRDSRYQETQYF.

This chain links TRBV5-1 with TRBJ2-1; 10 nucleotides agree with TRBD2. The CDR3 has 15 amino acids. Germline V gene data show CDR1 as SGHRS and CDR2 as YFSETQ. Losses at the gene ends were 5 bases for V and 3 bases for J; bases not matched to a gene: 5. The CDR3 nucleotides read TGCGCCAGCAGTTTTACTAGCGGGGACTACAATGAGCAGTTCTTC. Residues: CASSFTSGDYNEQFF.

The J gene is TRBJ2-2, the V gene TRBV6-6; 10 bases line up with TRBD2. The length of the CDR3 is 16 residues. The junction had 7 bases not matched to a gene; V was cut back by 6 bases and J by 3 bases. Germline CDR1 and CDR2: MNHNY and SVGAGI (reference sequence). CDR3: CASSRSGRADTGELFF. CDR3 coding DNA: TGTGCCAGCAGCCGAAGCGGGAGGGCGGACACCGGGGAGCTGTTTTTT.

The genes are TRBV9 and TRBJ1-1; D is unclear. V was pared by 3 bases and J by 0 bases, with 9 bases between. Germline CDR1 and CDR2: SGDLS and YYNGEE. The length of the CDR3 is 14 residues. The CDR3 loop is CASSEVRMNTEAFF. Here the CDR3 DNA reads TGTGCCAGCAGCGAAGTCAGGATGAACACTGAAGCTTTCTTT.

This rearrangement joins TRBV7-2 to TRBJ2-1; tentatively, D is TRBD2 (7 bases). V dropped 5 bases and J dropped 1 base, with 15 bases sitting between them. CDR3 length: 16 amino acids. CDR1 and CDR2 from the germline V gene are SGHTA and FQGNSA. This chain's CDR3 is CASSREGGTSYNEQFF. CDR3 DNA sequence: TGTGCCAGCAGCCGCGAGGGGGGGACTTCCTACAATGAGCAGTTCTTC.

This chain links TRBV19 with TRBJ2-7, with TRBD1 identical over 9 bases. Germline values: CDR1 LNHDA, CDR2 SQIVND (reference sequence). This CDR3 is built from 16 residues. Losses at the gene ends were 5 bases for V and 5 bases for J; bases not matched to a gene: 13. The CDR3 here is CASSPGWGTGLNEQYF. The CDR3 DNA follows: TGTGCCAGTAGTCCCGGGTGGGGGACAGGGCTCAACGAGCAGTACTTC.

As for this clone: A read error may produce the germline difference seen at one junction end. The sample contains more than one DNA sequence encoding this CDR3. This sequence joins TRBV19 and TRBJ2-7, with 8 nucleotides matching TRBD1. CDR3 length: 16 residues. The germline CDR1 and CDR2 sequences are LNHDA and SQIVND (reference sequence). Here the CDR3 reads CASSTLGQGKSYEQYF. DNA for the CDR3: TGTGCCAGTAGTACTCTAGGACAGGGTAAATCCTACGAGCAATACTTC. Complete variable domain (other parts from reference TRBV19 and TRBJ2-7): DGGITQSPKYLFRKEGQNVTLSCEQNLNHDAMYWYRQDPGQGLRLIYYSQIVNDFQKGDIAEGYSVSREKKESFPLTVTSAQKNPTAFYLCASSTLGQGKSYEQYFGPGTRLTVT.

V is TRBV28 and J is TRBJ1-5, with 8 bases lining up with TRBD1. V gave up 7 bases and J gave up 5 bases; unmatched junction bases: 16. CDR1 MDHEN and CDR2 SYDVKM come from the germline V gene. The CDR3 is 17 residues long. The CDR3: CASTSGGSGGLDQPQHF. Here the CDR3 DNA reads TGTGCCAGCACCTCAGGGGGGTCAGGGGGCTTGGATCAGCCCCAGCATTTT.